What follows are 30 T cell receptor beta chains derived from one specimen sequenced in a study of response to subunit inactivated influenza vaccine. TCRdb re-called the RT-PCR reads with MiXCR, one entry per CDR3 protein. Counted here are around 600,000 distinct CDR3 sequences, about 11% occurring once; the ten biggest clones make up roughly 11%. This sample was shared with a second study, whose subject was T cells expressing NK-cell markers. That investigation notes: UMIs accompanied the 5'RACE template switching by which TCR beta cDNA was made.

Sequencing was performed on PBMCs from blood, taken on the day of vaccination. The receptors shown here come from a man aged 45-65 years who received an inactivated influenza vaccine.

The chain recombines TRBV7-9 with TRBJ2-7; possibly TRBD1 for D (7 bases). V shed 3 bases and J shed 5 bases, with 17 bases lying between them. The CDR3 spans 15 residues. Per the germline V gene, CDR1 is SEHNR and CDR2 is FQNEAQ (reference sequence). This chain's CDR3 is CASSFPTVRGDEQYF. The CDR3 DNA is TGTGCCAGCAGCTTCCCGACGGTCAGGGGGGACGAGCAGTACTTC.

This clonotype was counted only a few times. The chain joins TRBV20-1 to TRBJ2-1, with D unclear. The CDR3 is 13 residues long. V was trimmed by 2 bases and J by 6 bases, leaving 11 bases between them. The germline CDR1 and CDR2 sequences are DFQATT and SNEGSKA (reference sequence). DNA of the CDR3: TGCAGTGCTAGAAAGTCTCCCTCCAATGAGCAGTTCTTC. It yields the protein CSARKSPSNEQFF.

This clonotype has a handful of counts. V is TRBV14 and J is TRBJ2-7; no clear D gene. The CDR3 length is 14 residues. V dropped 7 bases and J dropped 2 bases, with 15 bases sitting between them. CDR1 is SGHDN, CDR2 FVKESK, per germline. CDR3 in DNA: TGTGCCAGCAACCGTGGACCCGGAACCTACGAGCAGTACTTC. Translating gives CASNRGPGTYEQYF. The full variable domain, with the rest looked up from reference TRBV14 and TRBJ2-7, is EAGVTQFPSHSVIEKGQTVTLRCDPISGHDNLYWYRRVMGKEIKFLLHFVKESKQDESGMPNNRFLAERTGGTYSTLKVQPAELEDSGVYFCASNRGPGTYEQYFGPGTRLTVT.

V is TRBV6-5 and J is TRBJ2-1; the D gene could be TRBD1 or TRBD2 (5 bases each). Germline CDR1 reads MNHEY; CDR2 reads SVGAGI. V shed 1 base and J shed 7 bases, with 11 bases lying between them. The CDR3 is 14 amino acids. The CDR3 DNA reads TGTGCCAGCAGTTACTTTCGGGGCGTAAATGAGCAGTTCTTC. It specifies CASSYFRGVNEQFF.

This clonotype was counted many times. The CDR3 here is CASSLDFASTDTQYF. The CDR3 DNA reads TGTGCCAGCAGCTTAGACTTTGCTAGCACAGATACGCAGTATTTT. V gene TRBV7-2 combines with J gene TRBJ2-3, with no clear D. The V end lost 1 base, the J end lost 0 bases, and 8 bases lay between the germline ends. This CDR3 comprises 15 residues. Germline V lookup: CDR1 SGHTA, CDR2 FQGNSA.

This clonotype has just a few counts. This chain connects TRBV5-1 to TRBJ2-1, with D perhaps matching TRBD1 (5 bases). The germline V gene has CDR1 SGHRS and CDR2 YFSETQ. Trimming removed 0 bases from V and 6 bases from J, with 13 bases in between. The CDR3 has 15 residues. The CDR3 here is CASSLGGRAANEQFF. The CDR3 bases are TGCGCCAGCAGCTTGGGAGGCAGGGCGGCCAATGAGCAGTTCTTC. Supplemented by reference TRBV5-1 and TRBJ2-1, the full variable domain reads KAGVTQTPRYLIKTRGQQVTLSCSPISGHRSVSWYQQTPGQGLQFLFEYFSETQRNKGNFPGRFSGRQFSNSRSEMNVSTLELGDSALYLCASSLGGRAANEQFFGPGTRLTVL.

There are a few counts of this clonotype. The chain is built from TRBV3-1 and TRBJ2-1; D may be TRBD2 (6 bases). Germline V gene data show CDR1 as LGHDT and CDR2 as YNNKEL (reference sequence). The ends were cut back, 0 bases at V and 5 bases at J, with 8 bases in the middle. The CDR3 runs to 14 residues. The CDR3 DNA reads as TGTGCCAGCAGCCAAGACTGGGGGGACAATGAGCAGTTCTTC. This codes for CASSQDWGDNEQFF.

This clonotype was observed a few times. This rearrangement joins TRBV18 to TRBJ2-2, with a possible D match to TRBD2 (6 bases). CDR1 is KGHSH and CDR2 is LQKENI in the germline V gene. The CDR3 runs to 14 residues. Trimming removed 1 base at V and 6 bases at J, with 9 bases between. CDR3 bases: TGTGCCAGCTCACCACTCCCGGGGGCCGGGGAGCTGTTTTTT. This gives the protein CASSPLPGAGELFF.

The chain uses TRBV28 and TRBJ2-1, with 11 bases aligning to TRBD2. V lost 7 bases to trimming and J lost 6 bases; unmatched junction nucleotides: 5. The germline CDR1 and CDR2 sequences are MDHEN and SYDVKM. The CDR3 has 14 amino acids. CDR3 residues: CASIQTSGINEQFF. In DNA, the CDR3 is TGTGCCAGCATACAGACTAGCGGGATCAATGAGCAGTTCTTC.

For the CDR3, the DNA is TGCGCCAGCAGCTTGGAAGGGTGGACAGATACGCAGTATTTT. Its protein product is CASSLEGWTDTQYF. The gene calls are TRBV5-1 and TRBJ2-3; D not certain. V shed 0 bases and J shed 3 bases, with 8 bases lying between them. The CDR3 consists of 14 residues. Germline V gene data show CDR1 as SGHRS and CDR2 as YFSETQ.

This clonotype was seen a handful of times. The chain couples TRBV6-6 to TRBJ2-2, with TRBD2 matching 8 bases. CDR3 length: 13 residues. With V trimmed by 5 bases and J by 8 bases, 4 bases remained unmatched. Per the germline V gene, CDR1 is MNHNY and CDR2 is SVGAGI (reference sequence). The CDR3 nucleotides are TGTGCCAGCAGTACGGGGGGGTCAGGGGAGCTGTTTTTT. Translated, it gives CASSTGGSGELFF.

Only a few counts were recorded for this clonotype. The chain uses TRBV2 and TRBJ2-3; TRBD2 agrees at 9 bases. Germline V gene lookup returns CDR1 SNHLY and CDR2 FYNNEI. V lost 4 bases and J lost 1; bases outside the gene matches: 3. The CDR3 runs to 15 residues. The CDR3 loop is CASSVGGGGTDTQYF. For the CDR3, the DNA is TGTGCCAGCAGTGTAGGCGGGGGGGGCACAGATACGCAGTATTTT.

Ten or more counts support this clonotype. The chain recombines TRBV11-2 with TRBJ2-1, with D perhaps matching TRBD1 (5 bases). V lost 6 bases and J 9 bases, leaving 12 bases between the germline ends. CDR1 SGHAT and CDR2 FQNNGV come from the germline V gene. The CDR3 is 12 amino acids. CDR3 nucleotides: TGTGCCAGCAGGTTTTCAAGGGGTGAGCAGTTCTTC. Translation gives CASRFSRGEQFF. Complete variable domain (other parts from reference TRBV11-2 and TRBJ2-1): EAGVAQSPRYKIIEKRQSVAFWCNPISGHATLYWYQQILGQGPKLLIQFQNNGVVDDSQLPKDRFSAERLKGVDSTLKIQPAKLEDSAVYLCASRFSRGEQFFGPGTRLTVL.

The V call is TRBV18, the J call TRBJ2-1; 7 nucleotides line up with TRBD2. Unmatched junction bases numbered 12, after V lost 6 bases and J lost 4 bases. CDR1 is KGHSH and CDR2 is LQKENI in the germline V gene. The length of the CDR3 is 16 residues. CDR3 nucleotide sequence: TGTGCCAGCTCCTCGGGGGGTCACCCGAAATACAATGAGCAGTTCTTC. Translating it yields CASSSGGHPKYNEQFF.

This chain joins TRBV7-9 and TRBJ2-1; possibly TRBD1 for D (6 bases). CDR1 is SEHNR and CDR2 is FQNEAQ in the germline V gene (reference sequence). This CDR3 contains 16 residues. The V end was cut by 2 bases, the J end by 1 base, with 12 bases between. Written as DNA, the CDR3 is TGTGCCAGCAGCTTATACAGGGTCGCTTCCTACAATGAGCAGTTCTTC. This translates into CASSLYRVASYNEQFF.

This clonotype was found a few times. The rearrangement uses TRBV7-2 and TRBJ2-5, with D possibly matching TRBD1 (5 bases). Germline loops: CDR1 SGHTA, CDR2 FQGNSA. V was pared by 5 bases and J by 3 bases, with 10 bases between. This CDR3 has 13 residues. The CDR3 sequence: CASSPIREETQYF. The CDR3 bases are TGTGCCAGCAGCCCCATCAGGGAAGAGACCCAGTACTTC.

This clonotype came up a few times. The chain recombines TRBV27 with TRBJ2-2; D may correspond to TRBD1 or TRBD2 (5 bases each). Germline V gene data show CDR1 as MNHEY and CDR2 as SMNVEV (reference sequence). CDR3 size: 17 residues. V lost 4 bases, J lost 7 bases, and 22 bases lay in between. The CDR3 nucleotides read TGTGCCAGCAGTTCCTTTGGGCAGGGCCTACGGGACGGGGAGCTGTTTTTT. The encoded protein is CASSSFGQGLRDGELFF.

The chain is built from TRBV18 and TRBJ1-1, with D possibly being TRBD1 (6 bases). Germline V gene data show CDR1 as KGHSH and CDR2 as LQKENI. This CDR3 is built from 16 residues. V gave up 3 bases and J gave up 1 base, with 15 bases separating them. The CDR3 bases are TGTGCCAGCTCACCGGGCGTAGGGGGATGGAACACTGAAGCTTTCTTT. Its translation: CASSPGVGGWNTEAFF.

The chain uses TRBV4-2 and TRBJ2-1, with D hard to call. Per germline, CDR1 LGHNA and CDR2 YNFKEQ. Trimming took off 0 bases at V and 9 bases at J, with 9 bases between the two ends. The CDR3 runs 13 residues. In nucleotides, the CDR3 is TGTGCCAGCAGCCAAGACTGGGGTCGTGAGCAGTTCTTC. This codes for CASSQDWGREQFF.

The V and J genes are TRBV20-1 and TRBJ2-7, with TRBD2 matching over 9 bases. The CDR3 runs 17 residues. V was clipped by 6 bases and J by 0 bases; unmatched bases: 15. Germline CDR1 DFQATT, CDR2 SNEGSKA (reference sequence). CDR3 residues: CSAGTQREVTLSYEQYF. Here the CDR3 DNA reads TGCAGTGCCGGAACTCAGCGGGAGGTCACCCTCTCCTACGAGCAGTACTTC.

This clonotype has only a few counts. This chain joins TRBV7-8 and TRBJ2-1; D tentatively reads TRBD1 or TRBD2 (5 bases each). Germline CDR1 is SGHVS and CDR2 is FQNEAQ. With 5 bases removed from V and 9 bases from J, the gap between germline ends came to 14 bases. The length of the CDR3 is 13 residues. The CDR3 sequence: CASSPGPSFEQFF. DNA of the CDR3: TGTGCCAGCAGCCCGGGACCCTCCTTTGAGCAGTTCTTC.

This clonotype has at least ten counts. The rearrangement joins TRBV14 to TRBJ2-5; 9 bases align to TRBD2. V shed 0 bases, J shed 4 bases, and the junction held 9 bases outside the gene matches. The CDR3 spans 17 residues. Germline V gene sequence: CDR1 SGHDN, CDR2 FVKESK. The CDR3 reads CASSQDRLAGAAETQYF. For the CDR3, the DNA is TGTGCCAGCAGCCAAGATCGTTTAGCGGGAGCGGCAGAGACCCAGTACTTC. Looking up the rest from reference TRBV14 and TRBJ2-5 gives the full variable domain: EAGVTQFPSHSVIEKGQTVTLRCDPISGHDNLYWYRRVMGKEIKFLLHFVKESKQDESGMPNNRFLAERTGGTYSTLKVQPAELEDSGVYFCASSQDRLAGAAETQYFGPGTRLLVL.

V is TRBV27 and J is TRBJ2-1, with a tentative D call TRBD2 (6 bases). The CDR3 is made up of 13 amino acids. V was pared by 5 bases and J by 5 bases, with 10 bases between. CDR1 and CDR2 (germline): MNHEY, SMNVEV (reference sequence). CDR3 in amino acids: CASSAGTHNEQFF. The CDR3 bases are TGTGCCAGCAGTGCCGGGACTCACAATGAGCAGTTCTTC.

This clonotype has more than one count but fewer than ten. The CDR3, as DNA: TGTGCCAGCAGCATCGGTGGGATGTCGAGAGCTAACTATGGCTACACCTTC. Translated, it gives CASSIGGMSRANYGYTF. This rearrangement joins TRBV7-9 to TRBJ1-2; no clear D gene. The CDR3 is made up of 17 amino acids. Germline values: CDR1 SEHNR, CDR2 FQNEAQ (reference sequence). The germline V and J ends were trimmed by 5 bases and 0 bases, with 19 bases remaining between them.

The rearrangement links TRBV27 to TRBJ1-4; TRBD1 agrees at 8 bases. J lost 6 bases, V lost 2 bases, and 5 bases had no gene match. The CDR3 covers 15 residues. From germline, CDR1 is MNHEY and CDR2 SMNVEV (reference sequence). The CDR3 DNA reads TGTGCCAGCAGTTTAGATGGCAGGGGGCATGAAAAACTGTTTTTT. This codes for CASSLDGRGHEKLFF.

This sequence joins TRBV6-2 or TRBV6-3 and TRBJ2-7; D might be TRBD2 (5 bases). With 5 bases removed from V and 11 bases from J, the gap between germline ends came to 16 bases. Germline lookup yields CDR1 MNHEY and CDR2 SVGEGT. The CDR3 consists of 12 residues. CDR3: CASSKRTPGKYF. CDR3 sequence (DNA): TGTGCCAGCAGTAAGCGGACCCCTGGAAAGTACTTC.

There are a few counts of this clonotype. V and J are TRBV20-1 and TRBJ2-7; 7 nucleotides line up with TRBD1. V trimming: 3 bases; J trimming: 3 bases; junction bases outside the gene matches: 11. The CDR3 is made up of 15 amino acids. Per germline, CDR1 DFQATT and CDR2 SNEGSKA (reference sequence). The CDR3, as DNA: TGCAGTGCTAGCCCGGGACAGCGGATGAACTACGAGCAGTACTTC. Its protein is CSASPGQRMNYEQYF.

The chain combines TRBV20-1 with TRBJ2-5, with D unresolved. V was trimmed by 5 bases and J by 4 bases, leaving 8 bases between them. Germline V lookup: CDR1 DFQATT, CDR2 SNEGSKA (reference sequence). The CDR3 runs 11 residues. The CDR3: CSAGRAETQYF. CDR3 sequence (DNA): TGCAGTGCTGGTAGAGCAGAGACCCAGTACTTC.

This clonotype was observed a handful of times. CDR3 protein: CSVTSGVGEQYF. In DNA, the CDR3 is TGCAGCGTTACCAGCGGAGTAGGCGAGCAGTACTTC. The chain links TRBV29-1 to TRBJ2-7, with D possibly being TRBD2 (5 bases). CDR1 is SQVTM, CDR2 ANQGSEA, per germline. The CDR3 consists of 12 residues. V lost 5 bases and J 6 bases, leaving 14 bases between the germline ends.

This sequence joins TRBV6-2 or TRBV6-3 and TRBJ2-4; 7 nucleotides line up with TRBD2. The CDR3 totals 17 residues. After removal of 2 bases from V and 9 bases from J, the junction contained 16 bases not matched to a gene. From germline, CDR1 is MNHEY and CDR2 SVGEGT. The CDR3 sequence is CASSYTTTGTKKGIQYF. Here the CDR3 DNA reads TGTGCCAGCAGTTACACAACCACCGGGACTAAAAAGGGCATTCAGTACTTC.